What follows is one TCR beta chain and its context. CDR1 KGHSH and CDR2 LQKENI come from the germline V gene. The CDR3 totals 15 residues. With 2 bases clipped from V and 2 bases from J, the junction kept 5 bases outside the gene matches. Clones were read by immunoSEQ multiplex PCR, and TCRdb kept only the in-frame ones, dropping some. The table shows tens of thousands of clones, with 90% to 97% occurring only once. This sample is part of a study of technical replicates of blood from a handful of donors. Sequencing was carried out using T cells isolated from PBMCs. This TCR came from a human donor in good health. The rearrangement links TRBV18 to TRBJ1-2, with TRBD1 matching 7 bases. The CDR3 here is CASSPETGANYGYTF. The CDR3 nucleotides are TGTGCCAGCTCACCAGAAACAGGGGCGAACTATGGCTACACCTTC.